A selection of T cell receptor beta chains follows, all from one sample in a study of tumor-infiltrating lymphocytes in primary liver carcinoma. TCRdb redid the calling of the multiplex PCR reads with MiXCR, one entry per CDR3 protein. The data show about 64,000 distinct CDR3 sequences, around 69% seen once. Sequenced material: liver tumor tissue from sampling region 4. The origin of the receptors is a man aged 40-49 years with primary liver carcinoma and hepatitis B virus infection. CDR3s include the opening cysteine and the closing phenylalanine or tryptophan. The D gene is left open where the match is weak. Clone size is shown for a subset of rows, as once, few, many or a class of expanded clone.

j_gene: TRBJ2-7
abundance: .
v_gene: TRBV11-2
d_gene: .
CDR3nt: TGTGTCAGCAGCCAATATTCGGGAGGGGGCTACGAGCACTACTTC
CDR3aa: CVSSQYSGGGYEHYF

j_gene: TRBJ2-7
abundance: .
v_gene: TRBV12-3/TRBV12-4
d_gene: TRBD1
CDR3nt: TGTGCCAGCAGTTTGGGACAGGGGGCCATCTACGAGCCGTACTTC
CDR3aa: CASSLGQGAIYEPYF

j_gene: TRBJ2-5
abundance: once
v_gene: TRBV6-2/TRBV6-3
d_gene: .
CDR3nt: TGTGCCAGCACCCAAACACGGGGCGACCAAGAGACCCAGTACTTC
CDR3aa: CASTQTRGDQETQYF

j_gene: TRBJ1-2
abundance: many
v_gene: TRBV18
d_gene: .
CDR3nt: TGTGCCAGCTCCCAAGACTTTCGGGATGGCTACACCTTC
CDR3aa: CASSQDFRDGYTF

j_gene: TRBJ2-3
abundance: .
v_gene: TRBV11-2
d_gene: TRBD2
CDR3nt: TGTACCGGCTCTCTGGGGCTAGCGGGAACCGGGGATACGCAGTATTTT
CDR3aa: CTGSLGLAGTGDTQYF

j_gene: TRBJ1-3
abundance: .
v_gene: TRBV6-1
d_gene: .
CDR3nt: TGTGCCAGCAATACCCCGGGGAGGGGGAGGATGAACACCATATATTTC
CDR3aa: CASNTPGRGRMNTIYF

j_gene: TRBJ2-1
abundance: many
v_gene: TRBV5-1
d_gene: TRBD1
CDR3nt: TGCGCCAGCAGCTTGGGGACAGGGTCCTACAATGAGCAGTTCTTC
CDR3aa: CASSLGTGSYNEQFF

j_gene: TRBJ2-3
abundance: .
v_gene: TRBV29-1
d_gene: TRBD1
CDR3nt: TGCAGGGTTGGTGTCAAGGGGGCTACGCAGTATTTT
CDR3aa: CRVGVKGATQYF

j_gene: TRBJ2-1
abundance: .
v_gene: TRBV20-1
d_gene: TRBD2
CDR3nt: TGCAGTGCTCAAACCGGGACTAGCGGGAGGGCCGTAGATGAGCAGTTCTTC
CDR3aa: CSAQTGTSGRAVDEQFF

j_gene: TRBJ2-3
abundance: .
v_gene: TRBV11-2
d_gene: .
CDR3nt: TGTGCCAGCTACCCGCCGGGGGGCAGGGGCACAGATAAGCAGTATTTT
CDR3aa: CASYPPGGRGTDKQYF

j_gene: TRBJ2-3
abundance: .
v_gene: TRBV4-2
d_gene: TRBD2
CDR3nt: TGTGCCAGCAGCCAAGATTCGGGACTAGCGGCATATCGATTTAGCACAGATACGCAGTATTTT
CDR3aa: CASSQDSGLAAYRFSTDTQYF

j_gene: TRBJ1-2
abundance: .
v_gene: TRBV6-6
d_gene: .
CDR3nt: TGTGCCACCAGTCCAGGGATTCAGGGGAAGACCTATGGTTACACCTTC
CDR3aa: CATSPGIQGKTYGYTF

j_gene: TRBJ1-2
abundance: few
v_gene: TRBV29-1
d_gene: .
CDR3nt: TGCAGTGTTGGGGCACCAACAGGAACTCAAGTGGCTAACTATGGCTCCACCTTC
CDR3aa: CSVGAPTGTQVANYGSTF

j_gene: TRBJ2-7
abundance: .
v_gene: TRBV6-1
d_gene: TRBD2
CDR3nt: TGTGCCAGCAGTGAAACGGCGGGGGGCAGCTACGAGCAGTACTTC
CDR3aa: CASSETAGGSYEQYF

j_gene: TRBJ1-5
abundance: .
v_gene: TRBV4-3
d_gene: .
CDR3nt: TGCGCCAGCAGCCAAGGCGTAACCAATCAGCCCCAGAATTTT
CDR3aa: CASSQGVTNQPQNF

j_gene: TRBJ2-3
abundance: few
v_gene: TRBV10-2
d_gene: .
CDR3nt: TGCGCCAGCAGCGCCACAGATACGCAGTATTTT
CDR3aa: CASSATDTQYF

j_gene: TRBJ2-3
abundance: .
v_gene: TRBV11-2
d_gene: TRBD2
CDR3nt: TGTGCCAGCAGCTTAATTGCGGGAGGTCCATATAAGCATTATTTT
CDR3aa: CASSLIAGGPYKHYF

j_gene: TRBJ1-1
abundance: few
v_gene: TRBV11-2
d_gene: TRBD1
CDR3nt: TGTACTAGCAGCCCATCCAGGGGGTTGGTGAATACTGAAGCTTTCTTT
CDR3aa: CTSSPSRGLVNTEAFF

j_gene: TRBJ1-2
abundance: many
v_gene: TRBV4-1
d_gene: .
CDR3nt: TGCGCCAGCAGCCAAGAAGGCCGTCTTAACTATGGCTACACCTTC
CDR3aa: CASSQEGRLNYGYTF

j_gene: TRBJ2-1
abundance: .
v_gene: TRBV6-2/TRBV6-3
d_gene: .
CDR3nt: TGTGCTAGCAGTTACTCATTCGAGTGGGCGTCCTACAATGAGCAGTTCTTC
CDR3aa: CASSYSFEWASYNEQFF

j_gene: TRBJ2-5
abundance: .
v_gene: TRBV11-2
d_gene: TRBD2
CDR3nt: TGTGCCAGCAGCCAAACTGGCGGGGGGAAAGAGACCCAGTACTTC
CDR3aa: CASSQTGGGKETQYF

j_gene: TRBJ1-2
abundance: medium-sized
v_gene: TRBV6-1
d_gene: .
CDR3nt: TGTGCCAGCAGTGAAGGTGTCGGCAGACCTGACTATGGCTACACCTTC
CDR3aa: CASSEGVGRPDYGYTF

j_gene: TRBJ1-6
abundance: .
v_gene: TRBV12-3/TRBV12-4
d_gene: .
CDR3nt: TGTGCCAGCAGTCCGAGGTACCTTGATAATTCACCCCTCCACTTT
CDR3aa: CASSPRYLDNSPLHF

j_gene: TRBJ2-1
abundance: few
v_gene: TRBV20-1
d_gene: .
CDR3nt: TGCAGTGCTAGGGGGCCCTCTGGGCAGTTCTTC
CDR3aa: CSARGPSGQFF

j_gene: TRBJ2-3
abundance: .
v_gene: TRBV6-2/TRBV6-3
d_gene: .
CDR3nt: TGTGCCAGCAGTTACTGGTCGGGTAACACGGATACGCGGTATTTT
CDR3aa: CASSYWSGNTDTRYF

j_gene: TRBJ2-1
abundance: .
v_gene: TRBV10-1
d_gene: .
CDR3nt: TGCGCTACCAGTGAGTCGGCTGCCGTCGAGCAGTTCTTC
CDR3aa: CATSESAAVEQFF

j_gene: TRBJ2-7
abundance: once
v_gene: TRBV6-5
d_gene: TRBD1
CDR3nt: TGTCCCAGCAGGCCCGGACAGGCAACATCCTTTCACGAGCAGTACTTC
CDR3aa: CPSRPGQATSFHEQYF